A selection of T cell receptor beta chains follows, all from one sample in a study of CD8 T cells in ankylosing spondylitis. TCRdb used MiXCR to reprocess the 5' RACE reads, holding one entry per CDR3 protein. The table has a few hundred thousand distinct CDR3 sequences, roughly a quarter seen once. Material: blood, either unsorted or a sorted T cell fraction (not recorded which). These receptors all stem from a male donor with ankylosing spondylitis or in good health (not recorded which). Each CDR3 is given with its conserved first and last residue. A D gene is named only where the DNA matches it firmly. Clone sizes are given selectively: once, few, many, or a class where the clone is expanded.

J: TRBJ2-3; D: TRBD2; size: few; V: TRBV5-1; CDR3: CASSSPERGRDTQYF; DNA: TGCGCCAGCAGCTCCCCCGAGCGGGGGAGGGATACGCAGTATTTT
J: TRBJ2-7; D: .; size: .; V: TRBV29-1; CDR3: CSVESGGTYEQYF; DNA: TGCAGCGTTGAATCCGGTGGAACCTACGAGCAGTACTTC
J: TRBJ1-5; D: .; size: many; V: TRBV27; CDR3: CASSLRGMGQGGQPQHF; DNA: TGTGCCAGCAGTTTAAGGGGGATGGGGCAGGGCGGGCAGCCCCAGCATTTT
J: TRBJ2-1; D: TRBD2; size: .; V: TRBV20-1; CDR3: CSARLAGSYNEQFF; DNA: TGCAGTGCTAGGCTAGCGGGGAGTTACAATGAGCAGTTCTTC
J: TRBJ2-3; D: .; size: .; V: TRBV20-1; CDR3: CSARVGTGARGTQYF; DNA: TGCAGTGCTAGAGTAGGAACAGGAGCCCGGGGTACGCAGTATTTT
J: TRBJ2-7; D: TRBD1; size: few; V: TRBV7-9; CDR3: CASSPNTGGPYEQYF; DNA: TGTGCCAGCAGCCCTAATACAGGGGGCCCCTACGAGCAGTACTTC
J: TRBJ2-2; D: .; size: few; V: TRBV7-9; CDR3: CASSFVNTGELFF; DNA: TGTGCCAGCAGCTTTGTGAACACCGGGGAGCTGTTTTTT
J: TRBJ2-7; D: .; size: many; V: TRBV18; CDR3: CASSPLNTGTGIYEQYF; DNA: TGTGCCAGCTCACCACTAAATACCGGGACCGGGATTTACGAGCAGTACTTC
J: TRBJ2-6; D: .; size: .; V: TRBV12-3/TRBV12-4; CDR3: CASTRRGANVLTF; DNA: TGTGCCAGCACCCGGCGTGGGGCCAACGTCCTGACTTTC
J: TRBJ1-2; D: .; size: few; V: TRBV20-1; CDR3: CSARVGGLVYGYTF; DNA: TGCAGTGCTAGAGTGGGGGGGCTTGTCTATGGCTACACCTTC
J: TRBJ2-2; D: TRBD1; size: few; V: TRBV6-4; CDR3: CATSSTGGNTGELFF; DNA: TGTGCCACCTCTTCGACAGGGGGTAACACCGGGGAGCTGTTTTTT
J: TRBJ2-7; D: TRBD2; size: few; V: TRBV20-1; CDR3: CSARDRAGGWFEQYF; DNA: TGCAGTGCTAGAGATCGTGCGGGGGGGTGGTTCGAGCAGTACTTC
J: TRBJ2-7; D: TRBD1; size: .; V: TRBV9; CDR3: CASSVDRGREQYF; DNA: TGTGCCAGCAGCGTAGACAGGGGGCGCGAGCAGTACTTC
J: TRBJ2-1; D: TRBD2; size: few; V: TRBV20-1; CDR3: CSARAGLADYNEQFF; DNA: TGCAGTGCTAGAGCGGGACTAGCGGACTACAATGAGCAGTTCTTC
J: TRBJ1-2; D: TRBD1; size: many; V: TRBV12-3/TRBV12-4; CDR3: CASSYYRGNYGYTF; DNA: TGTGCCAGCAGCTATTACAGGGGCAACTATGGCTACACCTTC
J: TRBJ2-4; D: .; size: many; V: TRBV11-2; CDR3: CASSLGGGRENIQYF; DNA: TGTGCCAGCAGCTTAGGGGGGGGCCGCGAAAACATTCAGTACTTC
J: TRBJ2-1; D: .; size: few; V: TRBV20-1; CDR3: CSAIAAPGYEQFF; DNA: TGCAGTGCTATCGCGGCCCCAGGGTATGAGCAGTTCTTC
J: TRBJ2-3; D: TRBD2; size: many; V: TRBV20-1; CDR3: CSARTPASGDTDTQYF; DNA: TGCAGTGCTAGAACCCCAGCTAGCGGAGACACAGATACGCAGTATTTT
J: TRBJ2-7; D: TRBD2; size: .; V: TRBV20-1; CDR3: CSVTGGAEQYF; DNA: TGCAGTGTTACCGGGGGGGCAGAGCAGTACTTC
J: TRBJ2-1; D: TRBD1; size: many; V: TRBV5-1; CDR3: CASSSPPGDRASNEQFF; DNA: TGCGCCAGCAGCTCCCCACCCGGGGACAGGGCTAGCAATGAGCAGTTCTTC
J: TRBJ1-5; D: TRBD1; size: many; V: TRBV10-3; CDR3: CAISESGRAGGSQPQHF; DNA: TGTGCCATCAGTGAGTCAGGGAGGGCAGGGGGCAGTCAGCCCCAGCATTTT
J: TRBJ2-7; D: TRBD2; size: .; V: TRBV20-1; CDR3: CSADGLAGAYEQYF; DNA: TGCAGTGCCGATGGACTAGCGGGAGCCTACGAGCAGTACTTC
J: TRBJ1-6; D: .; size: .; V: TRBV6-5; CDR3: CASSYENSPLHF; DNA: TGTGCCAGCAGTTACGAAAATTCACCCCTCCACTTT
J: TRBJ1-5; D: .; size: many; V: TRBV20-1; CDR3: CSARGGGAGNQPQHF; DNA: TGCAGTGCTAGGGGTGGAGGGGCGGGCAATCAGCCCCAGCATTTT
J: TRBJ1-2; D: .; size: .; V: TRBV20-1; CDR3: CVYPQGSANYGYTF; DNA: TGCGTCTACCCCCAGGGCTCAGCTAACTATGGCTACACCTTC
J: TRBJ2-3; D: .; size: many; V: TRBV5-1; CDR3: CASSFQGRTDTQYF; DNA: TGCGCCAGCAGCTTCCAGGGGCGCACAGATACGCAGTATTTT
J: TRBJ2-7; D: TRBD2; size: many; V: TRBV4-1; CDR3: CASSRRLAGENEQYF; DNA: TGCGCCAGCAGCCGACGACTAGCGGGGGAGAACGAGCAGTACTTC
J: TRBJ1-3; D: .; size: many; V: TRBV12-3/TRBV12-4; CDR3: CASSHGNGNTIYF; DNA: TGTGCCAGCAGTCACGGGAATGGAAACACCATATATTTT
J: TRBJ2-1; D: .; size: few; V: TRBV5-5; CDR3: CASSPDRTNEQFF; DNA: TGTGCCAGCAGCCCGGACCGTACCAATGAGCAGTTCTTC
J: TRBJ2-3; D: .; size: once; V: TRBV18; CDR3: CASSPSLSGRTDTQYF; DNA: TGTGCCAGCTCACCGTCCCTTTCGGGGAGGACAGATACGCAGTATTTT
J: TRBJ2-5; D: .; size: .; V: TRBV3-1; CDR3: CASSQGTETQYF; DNA: TGTGCCAGCAGCCAGGGGACGGAGACCCAGTACTTC
J: TRBJ2-6; D: TRBD1; size: few; V: TRBV20-1; CDR3: CSARQGAPGANVLTF; DNA: TGCAGTGCTAGACAGGGGGCGCCCGGGGCCAACGTCCTGACTTTC
J: TRBJ2-3; D: TRBD1; size: .; V: TRBV6-5; CDR3: CASSFRGGQGRPDTQYF; DNA: TGTGCCAGCAGTTTTCGAGGGGGACAGGGGCGCCCAGATACGCAGTATTTT
J: TRBJ2-3; D: .; size: .; V: TRBV7-2; CDR3: CASSSSSGTDTQYF; DNA: TGTGCCAGCAGCTCCTCTAGCGGCACAGATACGCAGTATTTT
J: TRBJ2-1; D: TRBD2; size: many; V: TRBV12-3/TRBV12-4; CDR3: CASSQKRGPFNEQFF; DNA: TGTGCCAGCAGTCAGAAGCGGGGGCCCTTCAATGAGCAGTTCTTC
J: TRBJ1-1; D: TRBD1; size: .; V: TRBV3-1; CDR3: CASSRRTGGEGTEAFF; DNA: TGTGCCAGCAGCCGACGGACAGGGGGAGAAGGCACTGAAGCTTTCTTT
J: TRBJ1-2; D: .; size: .; V: TRBV6-5; CDR3: CASSYSGDRGYTF; DNA: TGTGCCAGCAGTTACTCCGGGGACCGCGGCTACACCTTC
J: TRBJ1-5; D: .; size: many; V: TRBV11-2; CDR3: CASSLRLDQPQHF; DNA: TGTGCCAGCAGCTTAAGGCTGGATCAGCCCCAGCATTTT
J: TRBJ2-7; D: TRBD2; size: .; V: TRBV10-3; CDR3: CAISVTSGGARGEQYF; DNA: TGTGCCATCAGCGTGACTAGCGGGGGGGCCCGGGGAGAGCAGTACTTC
J: TRBJ2-3; D: .; size: many; V: TRBV12-3/TRBV12-4; CDR3: CASGRDTDTQYF; DNA: TGTGCCAGCGGCAGGGATACAGATACGCAGTATTTT